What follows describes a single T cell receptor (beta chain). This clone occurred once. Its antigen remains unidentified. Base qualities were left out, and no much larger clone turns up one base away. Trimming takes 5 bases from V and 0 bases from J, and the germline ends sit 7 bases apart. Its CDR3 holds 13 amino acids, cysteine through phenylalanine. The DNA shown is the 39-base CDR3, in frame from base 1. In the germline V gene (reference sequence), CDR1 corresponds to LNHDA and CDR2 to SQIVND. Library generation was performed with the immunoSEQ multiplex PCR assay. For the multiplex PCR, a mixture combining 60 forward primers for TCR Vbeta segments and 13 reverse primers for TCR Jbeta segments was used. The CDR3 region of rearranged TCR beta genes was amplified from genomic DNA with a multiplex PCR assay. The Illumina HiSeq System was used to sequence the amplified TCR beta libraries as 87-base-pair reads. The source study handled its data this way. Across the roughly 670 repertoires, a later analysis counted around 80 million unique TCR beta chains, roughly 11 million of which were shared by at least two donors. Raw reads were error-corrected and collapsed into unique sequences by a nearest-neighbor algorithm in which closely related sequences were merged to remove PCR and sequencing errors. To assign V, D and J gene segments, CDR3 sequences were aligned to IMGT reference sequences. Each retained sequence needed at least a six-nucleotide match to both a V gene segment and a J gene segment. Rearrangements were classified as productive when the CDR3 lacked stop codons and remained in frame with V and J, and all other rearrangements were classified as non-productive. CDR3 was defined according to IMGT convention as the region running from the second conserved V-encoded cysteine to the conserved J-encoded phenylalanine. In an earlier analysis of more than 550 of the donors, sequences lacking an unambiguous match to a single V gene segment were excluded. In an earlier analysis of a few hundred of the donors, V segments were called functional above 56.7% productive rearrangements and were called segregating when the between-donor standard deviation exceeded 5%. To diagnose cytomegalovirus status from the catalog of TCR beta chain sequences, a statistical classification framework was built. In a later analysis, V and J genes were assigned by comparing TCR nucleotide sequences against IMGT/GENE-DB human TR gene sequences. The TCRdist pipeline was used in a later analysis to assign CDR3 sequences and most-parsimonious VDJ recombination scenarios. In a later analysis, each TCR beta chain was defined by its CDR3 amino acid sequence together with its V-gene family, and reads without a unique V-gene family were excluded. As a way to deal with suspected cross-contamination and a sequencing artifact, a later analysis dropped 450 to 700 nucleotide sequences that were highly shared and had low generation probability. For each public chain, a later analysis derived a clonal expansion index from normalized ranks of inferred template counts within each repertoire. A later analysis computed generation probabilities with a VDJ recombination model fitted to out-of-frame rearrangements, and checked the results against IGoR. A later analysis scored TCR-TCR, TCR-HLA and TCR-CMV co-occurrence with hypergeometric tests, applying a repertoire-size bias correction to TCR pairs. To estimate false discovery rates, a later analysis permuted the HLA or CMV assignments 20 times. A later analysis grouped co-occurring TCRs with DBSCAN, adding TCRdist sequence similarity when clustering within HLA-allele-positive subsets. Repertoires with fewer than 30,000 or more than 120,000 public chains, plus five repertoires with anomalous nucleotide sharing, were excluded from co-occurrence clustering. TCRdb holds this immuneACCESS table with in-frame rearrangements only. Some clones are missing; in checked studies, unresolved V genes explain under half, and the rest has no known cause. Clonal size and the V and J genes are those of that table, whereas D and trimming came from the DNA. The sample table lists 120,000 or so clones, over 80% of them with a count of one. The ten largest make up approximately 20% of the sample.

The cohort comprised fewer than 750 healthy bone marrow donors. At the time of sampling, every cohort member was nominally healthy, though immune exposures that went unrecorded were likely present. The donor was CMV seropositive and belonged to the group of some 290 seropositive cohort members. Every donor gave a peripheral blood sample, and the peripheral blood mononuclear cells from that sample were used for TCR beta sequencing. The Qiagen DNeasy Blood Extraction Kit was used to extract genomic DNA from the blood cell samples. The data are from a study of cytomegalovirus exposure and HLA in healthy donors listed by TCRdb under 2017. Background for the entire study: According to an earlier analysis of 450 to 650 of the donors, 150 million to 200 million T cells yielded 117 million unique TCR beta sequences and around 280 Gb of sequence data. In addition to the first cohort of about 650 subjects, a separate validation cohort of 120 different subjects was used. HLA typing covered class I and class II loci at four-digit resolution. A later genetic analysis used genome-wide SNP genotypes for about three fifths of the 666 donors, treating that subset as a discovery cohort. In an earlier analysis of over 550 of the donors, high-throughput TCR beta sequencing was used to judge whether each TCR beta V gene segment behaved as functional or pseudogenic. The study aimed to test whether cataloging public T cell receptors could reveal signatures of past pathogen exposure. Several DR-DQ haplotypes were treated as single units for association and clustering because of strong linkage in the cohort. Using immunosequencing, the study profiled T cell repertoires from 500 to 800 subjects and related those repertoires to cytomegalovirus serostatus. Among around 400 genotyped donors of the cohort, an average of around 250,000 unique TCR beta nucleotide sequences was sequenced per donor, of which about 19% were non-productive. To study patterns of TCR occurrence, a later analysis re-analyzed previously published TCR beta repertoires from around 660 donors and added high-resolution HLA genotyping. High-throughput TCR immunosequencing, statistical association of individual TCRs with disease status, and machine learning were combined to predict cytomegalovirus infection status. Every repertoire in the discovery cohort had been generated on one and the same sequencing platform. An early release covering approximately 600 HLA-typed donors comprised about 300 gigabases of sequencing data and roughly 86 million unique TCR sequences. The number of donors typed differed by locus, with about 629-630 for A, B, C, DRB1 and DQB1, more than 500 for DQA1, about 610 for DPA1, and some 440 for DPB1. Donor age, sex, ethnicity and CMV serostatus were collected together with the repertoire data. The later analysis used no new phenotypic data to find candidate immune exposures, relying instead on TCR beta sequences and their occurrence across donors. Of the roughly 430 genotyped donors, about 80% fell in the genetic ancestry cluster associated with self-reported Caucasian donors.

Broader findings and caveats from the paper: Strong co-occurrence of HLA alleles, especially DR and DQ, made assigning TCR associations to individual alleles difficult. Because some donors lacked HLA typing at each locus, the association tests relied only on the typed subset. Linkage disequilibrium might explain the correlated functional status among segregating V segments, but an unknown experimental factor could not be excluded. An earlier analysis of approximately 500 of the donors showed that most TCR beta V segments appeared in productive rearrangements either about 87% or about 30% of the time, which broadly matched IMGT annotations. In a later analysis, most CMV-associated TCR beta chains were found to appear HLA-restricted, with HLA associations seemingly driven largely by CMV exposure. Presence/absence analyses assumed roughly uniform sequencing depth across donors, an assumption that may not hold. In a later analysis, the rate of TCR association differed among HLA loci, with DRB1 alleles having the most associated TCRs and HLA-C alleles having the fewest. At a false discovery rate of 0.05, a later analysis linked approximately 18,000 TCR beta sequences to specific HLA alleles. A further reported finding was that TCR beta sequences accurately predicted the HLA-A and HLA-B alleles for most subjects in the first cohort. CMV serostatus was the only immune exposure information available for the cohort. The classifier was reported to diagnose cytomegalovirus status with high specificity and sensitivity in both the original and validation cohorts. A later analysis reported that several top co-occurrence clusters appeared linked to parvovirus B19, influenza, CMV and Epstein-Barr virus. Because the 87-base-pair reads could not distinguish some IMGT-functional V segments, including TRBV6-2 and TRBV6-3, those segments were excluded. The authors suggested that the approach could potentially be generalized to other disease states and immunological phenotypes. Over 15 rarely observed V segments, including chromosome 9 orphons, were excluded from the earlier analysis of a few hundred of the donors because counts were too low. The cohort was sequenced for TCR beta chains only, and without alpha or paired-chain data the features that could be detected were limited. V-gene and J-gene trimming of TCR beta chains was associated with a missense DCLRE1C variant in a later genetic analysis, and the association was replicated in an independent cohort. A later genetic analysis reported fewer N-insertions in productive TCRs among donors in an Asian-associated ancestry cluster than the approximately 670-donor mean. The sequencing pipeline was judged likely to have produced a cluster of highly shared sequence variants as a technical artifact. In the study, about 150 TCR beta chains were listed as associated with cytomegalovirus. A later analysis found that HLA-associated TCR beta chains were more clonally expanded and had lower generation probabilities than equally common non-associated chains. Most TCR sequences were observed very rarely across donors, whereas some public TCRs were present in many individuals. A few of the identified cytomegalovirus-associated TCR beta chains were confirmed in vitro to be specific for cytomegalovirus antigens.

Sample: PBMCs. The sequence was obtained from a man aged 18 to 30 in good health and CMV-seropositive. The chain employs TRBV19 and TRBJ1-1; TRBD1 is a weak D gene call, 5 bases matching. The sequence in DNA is TGTGCCAGTAGTCAGGGTTTGAACACTGAAGCTTTCTTT. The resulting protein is CASSQGLNTEAFF.